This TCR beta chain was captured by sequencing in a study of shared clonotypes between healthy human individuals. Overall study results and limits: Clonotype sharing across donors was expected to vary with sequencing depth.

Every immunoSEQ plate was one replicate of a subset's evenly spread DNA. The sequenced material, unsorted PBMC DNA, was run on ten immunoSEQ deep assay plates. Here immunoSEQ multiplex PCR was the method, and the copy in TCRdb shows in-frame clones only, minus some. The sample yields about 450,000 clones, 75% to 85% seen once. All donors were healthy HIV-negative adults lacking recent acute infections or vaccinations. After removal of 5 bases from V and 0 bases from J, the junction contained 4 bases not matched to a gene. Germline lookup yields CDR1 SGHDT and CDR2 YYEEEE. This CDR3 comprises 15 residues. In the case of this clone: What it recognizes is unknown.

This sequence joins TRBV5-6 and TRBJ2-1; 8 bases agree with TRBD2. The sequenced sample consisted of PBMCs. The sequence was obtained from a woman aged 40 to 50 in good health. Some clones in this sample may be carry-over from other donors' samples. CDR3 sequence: CASRAGGYSYNEQFF. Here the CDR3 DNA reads TGTGCCAGCAGGGCGGGAGGCTACTCCTACAATGAGCAGTTCTTC.